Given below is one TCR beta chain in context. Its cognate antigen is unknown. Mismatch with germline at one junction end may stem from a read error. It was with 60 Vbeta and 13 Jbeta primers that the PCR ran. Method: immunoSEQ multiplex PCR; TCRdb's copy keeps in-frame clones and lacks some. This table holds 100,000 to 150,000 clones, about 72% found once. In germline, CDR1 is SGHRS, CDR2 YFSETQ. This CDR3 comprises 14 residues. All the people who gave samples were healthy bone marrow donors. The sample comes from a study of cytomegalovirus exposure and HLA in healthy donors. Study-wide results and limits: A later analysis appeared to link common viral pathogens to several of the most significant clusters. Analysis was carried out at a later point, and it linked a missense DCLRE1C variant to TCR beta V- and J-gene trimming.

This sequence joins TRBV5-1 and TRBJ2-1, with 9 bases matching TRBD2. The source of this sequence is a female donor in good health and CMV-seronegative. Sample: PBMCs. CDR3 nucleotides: TGCGCCGGCAGCTTATCAGCGGGAGGCAATGAGCAGTTCTTC. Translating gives CAGSLSAGGNEQFF.